The clone carrying this T cell receptor beta chain has just a few counts. Its antigen is not known. Data came from immunoSEQ multiplex PCR; TCRdb stores just in-frame clones and leaves some out. The repertoire holds about 24,000 clones, with approximately 84% as singletons. This sample is drawn from a study of T cells in localized non-small cell lung cancer. Findings and caveats of the study: Uninvolved adjacent lung showed higher T cell clonality than tumor.

Germline values: CDR1 SGHTA, CDR2 FQGNSA. The V segment lost 5 bases and the J segment 3 bases; nucleotides outside the gene matches: 8. The CDR3 has 18 residues. This sequence joins TRBV7-2 and TRBJ2-1; 15 bases map to TRBD2. The source is a male donor older than 55 with stage II squamous cell lung carcinoma. The sequencing here drew on peripheral blood, taken before any cancer treatment. The CDR3 nucleotides read TGTGCCAGCAGCCTAGAGGGGACTAGCGGGAGGTTCTACAATGAGCAGTTCTTC. Encoded protein: CASSLEGTSGRFYNEQFF.